This record looks at one TCR beta chain sequence and its context. These data are taken from a study of T cell changes during pregnancy in multiple sclerosis. The table came from immunoSEQ multiplex PCR; TCRdb's copy has only in-frame clones and leaves some out. Here the sample spans around 37,000 clones, about 90% being singletons. The J segment lost 5 bases and the V segment lost 1 base, leaving 9 bases of the junction unmatched. This CDR3 region has 15 residues. CDR1 is SGHRS, CDR2 YFSETQ, per germline. The starting material was CD8+ T cells from peripheral blood mononuclear cells, obtained before pregnancy. This sequence originates from a female donor with multiple sclerosis, enrolled in a pregnancy study. This chain connects TRBV5-1 to TRBJ2-7, with TRBD2 matching over 7 bases. The CDR3 DNA reads TGCGCCAGCAGCTTGTTAGGCGGGAGTCTGGACGAGCAGTACTTC. This codes for CASSLLGGSLDEQYF.